This note documents a single TCR beta chain sequence. V shed 3 bases and J 6 bases; nucleotides not matched to a gene: 7. CDR3 length: 15 residues. Germline loops: CDR1 SGDLS, CDR2 YYNGEE. Amplified TCR beta CDR3 regions came from RNA transcripts. First-round RT-PCR with HTBI primers amplified the TCR CDR3 region. TCRdb reanalysed the multiplex PCR reads using MiXCR and keeps one entry per CDR3 protein. The top ten clones hold 40% to 50% of a sample with approximately 530,000 distinct CDR3 sequences, just under 20% of them seen once. This sample is drawn from a study of T cells in Graves' hyperthyroidism and ophthalmopathy. Ophthalmopathy patients showed a Clinical Activity Score of at least 3, NOSPECS grade of at least 4 and duration under 3 months.

The specimen was blood. The J gene is TRBJ1-2, the V gene TRBV9; 11 bases line up with TRBD1. The sequence was obtained from a man between 35 and 55 years old with Graves' ophthalmopathy. The CDR3 nucleotides are TGTGCCAGCAGCGCCACCCTGGACAGGGGGCATGGCTACACCTTC. Protein: CASSATLDRGHGYTF.